This T cell receptor beta chain was identified during a study of CD4+ T cells in melanoma. General observations from the study: CD8+ T cell, macrophage and B cell function reportedly correlated with neoantigen-specific CD4+ T cells. Neoantigen-specific CD4+ T cells in melanoma reportedly had diverse differentiation states.

V dropped 5 bases and J dropped 3 bases, with 8 bases sitting between them. Germline loops: CDR1 GTSNPN, CDR2 SVGIG (reference sequence). CDR3 length: 11 amino acids. Repertoires were generated with immunoSEQ multiplex PCR, while TCRdb's copy carries only in-frame clones and drops some. The sample has 120,000 to 150,000 clones; roughly 91% are singletons. For this clone: Its cognate antigen is unknown.

This clonotype was sampled from a human donor with melanoma. The chain recombines TRBV30 with TRBJ2-7, with D possibly being TRBD2 (5 bases). The CDR3 here is CAWHRDYEQYF. The CDR3 bases are TGTGCCTGGCACCGGGACTACGAGCAGTACTTC.